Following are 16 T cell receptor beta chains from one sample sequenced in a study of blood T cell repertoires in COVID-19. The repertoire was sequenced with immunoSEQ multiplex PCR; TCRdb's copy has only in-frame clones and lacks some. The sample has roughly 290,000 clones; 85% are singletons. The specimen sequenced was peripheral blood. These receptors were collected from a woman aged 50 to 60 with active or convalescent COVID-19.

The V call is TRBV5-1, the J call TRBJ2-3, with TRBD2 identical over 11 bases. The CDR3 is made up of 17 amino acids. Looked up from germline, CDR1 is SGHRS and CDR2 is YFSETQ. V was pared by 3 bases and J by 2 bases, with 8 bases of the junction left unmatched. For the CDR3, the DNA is TGCGCCAGCAGCTCCTCCCGACTAGCGGGGAACACAGATACGCAGTATTTT. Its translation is CASSSSRLAGNTDTQYF.

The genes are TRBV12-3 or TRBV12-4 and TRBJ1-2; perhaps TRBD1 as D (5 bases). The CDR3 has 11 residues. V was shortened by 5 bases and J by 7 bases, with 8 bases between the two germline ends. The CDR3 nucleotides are TGTGCCAGCAGTGTCGGGGGTGGCTACACCTTC. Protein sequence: CASSVGGGYTF.

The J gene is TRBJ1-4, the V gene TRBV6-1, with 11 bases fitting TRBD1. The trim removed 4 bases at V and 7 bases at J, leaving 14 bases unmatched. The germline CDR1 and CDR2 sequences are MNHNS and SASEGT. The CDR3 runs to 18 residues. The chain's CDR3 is CASSATPGQGDLGEKLFF. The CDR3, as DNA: TGTGCCAGCAGTGCTACCCCGGGACAGGGGGATCTTGGTGAAAAACTGTTTTTT.

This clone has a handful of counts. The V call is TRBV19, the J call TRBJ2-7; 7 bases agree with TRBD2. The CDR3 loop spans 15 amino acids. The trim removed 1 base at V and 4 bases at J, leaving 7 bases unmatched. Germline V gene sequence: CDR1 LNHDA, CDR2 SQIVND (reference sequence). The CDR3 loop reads CASSIAIGRSYEQYF. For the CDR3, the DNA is TGTGCCAGTAGTATAGCTATCGGGAGGTCGTACGAGCAGTACTTC.

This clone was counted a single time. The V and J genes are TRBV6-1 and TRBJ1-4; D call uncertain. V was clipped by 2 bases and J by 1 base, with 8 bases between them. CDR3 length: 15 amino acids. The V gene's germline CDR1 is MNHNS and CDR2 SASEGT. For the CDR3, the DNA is TGTGCCAGCAGTGAATCCGCGCTAACTAATGAAAAACTGTTTTTT. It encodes CASSESALTNEKLFF.

The CDR3 region is CASSRDSRFGYTF. CDR3 DNA sequence: TGTGCCAGTAGTAGGGACAGTCGGTTTGGCTACACCTTC. The chain has TRBV19 and TRBJ1-2; 7 bases fit TRBD1. V lost 4 bases to trimming and J lost 7 bases; unmatched junction nucleotides: 6. CDR3 size: 13 residues. CDR1 LNHDA and CDR2 SQIVND come from the germline V gene (reference sequence).

The CDR3 DNA is TGTGTCTCAAGGCGGGGACTAGCGGAAGAGACCCAGTACTTC. Translating gives CVSRRGLAEETQYF. This chain links TRBV2 with TRBJ2-5; 11 bases agree with TRBD2. This CDR3 spans 14 amino acids. In germline, CDR1 is SNHLY, CDR2 FYNNEI. The entire variable domain, with the rest obtained from reference TRBV2 and TRBJ2-5, is as follows: EPEVTQTPSHQVTQMGQEVILRCVPISNHLYFYWYRQILGQKVEFLVSFYNNEISEKSEIFDDQFSVERPDGSNFTLKIRSTKLEDSAMYFCVSRRGLAEETQYFGPGTRLLVL.

CDR3 loop: CASSPPLGGAKGYGYTF. The CDR3 DNA follows: TGTGCCAGCTCACCACCCTTAGGGGGCGCCAAGGGCTATGGCTACACCTTC. The chain uses TRBV18 and TRBJ1-2; TRBD1 agrees at 7 bases. This CDR3 spans 17 amino acids. V was pared by 0 bases and J by 4 bases, with 11 bases of the junction left unmatched. Germline V lookup: CDR1 KGHSH, CDR2 LQKENI.

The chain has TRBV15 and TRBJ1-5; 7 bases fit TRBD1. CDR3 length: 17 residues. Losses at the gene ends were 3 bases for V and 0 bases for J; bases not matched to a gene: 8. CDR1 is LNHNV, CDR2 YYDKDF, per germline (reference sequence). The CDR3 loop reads CATSRFKQGYSNQPQHF. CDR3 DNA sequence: TGTGCCACCAGCAGGTTTAAACAGGGGTATAGCAATCAGCCCCAGCATTTT.

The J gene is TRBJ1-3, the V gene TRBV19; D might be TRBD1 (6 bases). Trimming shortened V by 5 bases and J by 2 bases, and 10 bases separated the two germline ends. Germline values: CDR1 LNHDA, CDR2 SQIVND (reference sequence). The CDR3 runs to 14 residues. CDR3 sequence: CASSPQGPGNTIYF. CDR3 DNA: TGTGCCAGTAGTCCACAGGGCCCTGGAAACACCATATATTTT.

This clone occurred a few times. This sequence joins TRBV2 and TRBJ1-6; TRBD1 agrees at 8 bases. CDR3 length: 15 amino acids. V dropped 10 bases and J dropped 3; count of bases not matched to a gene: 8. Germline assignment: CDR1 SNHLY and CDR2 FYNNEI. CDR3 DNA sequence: TGTGCCACCCGACAGGGGACGGGCTATAATTCACCCCTCCACTTT. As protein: CATRQGTGYNSPLHF.

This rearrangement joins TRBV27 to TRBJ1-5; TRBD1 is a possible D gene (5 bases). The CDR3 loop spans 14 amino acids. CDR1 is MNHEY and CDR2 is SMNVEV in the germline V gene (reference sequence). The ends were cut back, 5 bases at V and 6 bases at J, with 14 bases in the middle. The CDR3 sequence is CASSRGIGSQPQHF. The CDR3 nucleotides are TGTGCCAGCAGTCGGGGGATCGGGAGTCAGCCCCAGCATTTT.

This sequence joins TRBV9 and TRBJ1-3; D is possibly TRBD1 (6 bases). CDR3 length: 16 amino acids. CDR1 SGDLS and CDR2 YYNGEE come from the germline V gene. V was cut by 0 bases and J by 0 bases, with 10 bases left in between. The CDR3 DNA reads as TGTGCCAGCAGCGTAGAGGTCAGGGGCTCTGGAAACACCATATATTTT. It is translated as CASSVEVRGSGNTIYF.

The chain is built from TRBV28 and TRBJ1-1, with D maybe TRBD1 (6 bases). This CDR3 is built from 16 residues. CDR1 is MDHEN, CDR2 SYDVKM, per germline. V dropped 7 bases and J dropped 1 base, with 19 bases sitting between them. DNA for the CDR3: TGTGCCAGCACCCCCCTCGGGACAACCGAGAACACTGAAGCTTTCTTT. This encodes CASTPLGTTENTEAFF.

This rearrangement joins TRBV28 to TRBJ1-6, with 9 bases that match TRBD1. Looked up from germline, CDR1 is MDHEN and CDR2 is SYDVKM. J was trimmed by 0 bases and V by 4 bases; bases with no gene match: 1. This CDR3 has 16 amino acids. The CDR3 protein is CASSWDRVSYNSPLHF. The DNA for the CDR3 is TGTGCCAGCAGTTGGGACAGGGTCTCCTATAATTCACCCCTCCACTTT.

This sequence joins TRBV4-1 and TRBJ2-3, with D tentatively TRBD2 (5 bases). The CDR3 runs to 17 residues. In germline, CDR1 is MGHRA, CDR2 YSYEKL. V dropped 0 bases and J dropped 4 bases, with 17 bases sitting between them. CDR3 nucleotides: TGCGCCAGCAGCCAAGAATCTAGCACGTCTTGGCCAGATACGCAGTATTTT. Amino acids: CASSQESSTSWPDTQYF.